These 9 T cell receptor beta chains share one sample of origin, sequenced in a study of blood T cell repertoires in COVID-19. Generated by immunoSEQ multiplex PCR, the TCRdb table keeps only in-frame clones and is missing some. The sample consists of about 100,000 clones, roughly nine tenths of them appearing once. The sequencing sample was made of peripheral blood. The source of these receptors is a man aged 60-69 years with acute or convalescent COVID-19.

The sample holds a few counts of this clone. The DNA for the CDR3 is TGTGCCAGCAGCTCTAGCGGGACGAGCACAGATACGCAGTATTTT. Its translation: CASSSSGTSTDTQYF. The V and J genes are TRBV7-8 and TRBJ2-3, with 9 bases matching TRBD2. With 4 bases clipped from V and 0 bases from J, the junction kept 2 bases outside the gene matches. Germline CDR1 SGHVS, CDR2 FQNEAQ. CDR3 length equals 15 residues.

The V gene is TRBV7-6, the J gene TRBJ2-2, with TRBD2 identical over 11 bases. Germline V gene sequence: CDR1 SGHVS, CDR2 FNYEAQ. This CDR3 comprises 17 residues. V was pared by 3 bases and J by 4 bases, with 7 bases of the junction left unmatched. The CDR3 is CASSLGTSGISTGELFF. The DNA of the CDR3 is TGTGCCAGCAGCTTGGGGACTAGCGGCATTAGCACCGGGGAGCTGTTTTTT.

The genes are TRBV5-4 and TRBJ1-2; TRBD1 aligns across 9 bases. Germline V gene data show CDR1 as SGHNT and CDR2 as YYREEE (reference sequence). The junction had 11 bases not matched to a gene; V was cut back by 4 bases and J by 4 bases. This CDR3 is built from 16 residues. The CDR3 DNA follows: TGTGCCAGCAGCCTCCCCGGACAGGGGTCGACCTATGGCTACACCTTC. Amino acid sequence: CASSLPGQGSTYGYTF. Drawing the rest from reference TRBV5-4 and TRBJ1-2, the complete variable domain is ETGVTQSPTHLIKTRGQQVTLRCSSQSGHNTVSWYQQALGQGPQFIFQYYREEENGRGNFPPRFSGLQFPNYSSELNVNALELDDSALYLCASSLPGQGSTYGYTFGSGTRLTVV.

This rearrangement joins TRBV19 to TRBJ2-5; 13 bases line up with TRBD2. After removal of 5 bases from V and 1 base from J, the junction contained 4 bases not matched to a gene. Per germline, CDR1 LNHDA and CDR2 SQIVND (reference sequence). The CDR3 loop spans 16 amino acids. The DNA for the CDR3 is TGTGCCAGTAGTCCGGGACTAGCGGGGTTCCAAGAGACCCAGTACTTC. It is translated as CASSPGLAGFQETQYF.

The rearrangement links TRBV19 to TRBJ1-5; D call uncertain. V dropped 3 bases and J dropped 4 bases, with 10 bases sitting between them. Germline-derived CDR1 and CDR2 are LNHDA and SQIVND (reference sequence). This CDR3 spans 14 amino acids. The CDR3 DNA is TGTGCCAGTAGTATTGAAGAGGGAAATCAGCCCCAGCATTTT. It specifies CASSIEEGNQPQHF.

The chain carries TRBV11-2 and TRBJ2-1; 9 bases are a match to TRBD2. This CDR3 is 18 amino acids long. CDR1 and CDR2 from the germline V gene are SGHAT and FQNNGV. The J segment lost 1 base and the V segment lost 2 bases, leaving 9 bases of the junction unmatched. The CDR3 loop reads CASSLLSLAGVSYNEQFF. CDR3 bases: TGTGCCAGCAGCTTATTGTCTTTAGCGGGAGTATCCTACAATGAGCAGTTCTTC.

The CDR3 nucleotides read TGTGCCAGCAGTCCGAGGACAATTCCCTACGAGCAGTACTTC. As protein: CASSPRTIPYEQYF. This rearrangement joins TRBV28 to TRBJ2-7, with D maybe TRBD1 (5 bases). The CDR3 length is 14 residues. V was cut by 5 bases and J by 2 bases, with 13 bases left in between. The germline V gene has CDR1 MDHEN and CDR2 SYDVKM.

The chain recombines TRBV5-4 with TRBJ1-2, with 10 bases fitting TRBD1. There are 15 residues in the CDR3. The J segment lost 7 bases and the V segment lost 3 bases, leaving 9 bases of the junction unmatched. CDR1 is SGHNT and CDR2 is YYREEE in the germline V gene (reference sequence). In DNA, the CDR3 is TGTGCCAGCAGCTCCCCTGCCGGGACAGGGGTTGGCTACACCTTC. The encoded protein is CASSSPAGTGVGYTF.

The gene calls are TRBV28 and TRBJ1-6; TRBD1 might be the D (6 bases). CDR3 size: 15 residues. Trimming pared 4 bases from V and 6 bases from J, leaving 13 bases between. Germline CDR1 MDHEN, CDR2 SYDVKM. DNA of the CDR3: TGTGCCAGCAGTTCGGTGGGGGCGCTTAATTCACCCCTCCACTTT. It translates to CASSSVGALNSPLHF.